The entry below gives a single TCR beta chain sequence along with its context. As yet, its antigen is unknown. Germline CDR1 LNHDA, CDR2 SQIVND (reference sequence). V was shortened by 9 bases and J by 1 base, with 22 bases between the two germline ends. This CDR3 comprises 17 residues. This record belongs to a study of T cell clones after liver transplantation. Across the whole study: Pre-transplant mixed lymphocyte reactions yielded third-party-reactive TCRbeta sequences as comparators for graft-donor-reactive sequences. At least one year of complete immunosuppression withdrawal without enzymes over twice normal defined tolerance.

Assay: immunoSEQ multiplex PCR; the TCRdb copy retains only in-frame clones and omits some. The table includes about 99,000 clones, 82% detected once. Study findings and constraints: The donor-reactive repertoire was only partly measurable in two subjects, lacking donor cells.

This receptor was taken from a human donor who received a liver transplant. The genes are TRBV19 and TRBJ1-3; D is unclear. The sample was CD4+ T cells from blood, taken before liver transplant. The CDR3 sequence: CASSAVAGSLSGNTIYF. The CDR3 DNA reads TGTGCCAGCAGTGCGGTGGCAGGATCTCTATCTGGAAACACCATATATTTT.